Below are 14 T cell receptor beta chains sequenced from a single sample in a study of human T cells and chemical hapten exposure. Library preparation tagged each individual cDNA molecule with a unique molecular identifier. Each CDR3 protein gets one entry after TCRdb re-called the reads with MiXCR. The sample holds about 120,000 distinct CDR3 sequences, more than 8.5% seen once. The starting material, unfractionated whole blood, was used for total RNA extraction. The sample taken for sequencing was whole blood. The origin of the receptors is a human donor in good health. Some clones in this sample may be carry-over from other donors' samples.

This clonotype has ten or more counts. The rearrangement uses TRBV10-3 and TRBJ2-1, with D perhaps assigned TRBD1 or TRBD2 (5 bases each). The length of the CDR3 is 14 residues. The germline CDR1 and CDR2 sequences are ENHRY and SYGVKD. V lost 7 bases to trimming and J lost 1 base, with 11 bases between them. CDR3 protein: CAINRDPSYNEQFF. CDR3 nucleotides: TGTGCCATCAACCGGGACCCATCCTACAATGAGCAGTTCTTC.

This clonotype was found many times. V is TRBV6-5 and J is TRBJ1-2, with a possible D match to TRBD1 (5 bases). The germline gives CDR1 MNHEY, CDR2 SVGAGI. The CDR3 spans 14 residues. The ends were cut back, 2 bases at V and 5 bases at J, with 12 bases in the middle. The CDR3 DNA reads as TGTGCCAGCAGTTACGGGACGGAGAATTATGGCTACACCTTC. This sequence encodes CASSYGTENYGYTF.

Ten or more counts support this clonotype. This chain joins TRBV12-3 or TRBV12-4 and TRBJ2-1; TRBD2 aligns across 9 bases. V shed 7 bases, J shed 0 bases, and the junction held 13 bases outside the gene matches. This CDR3 is 18 amino acids long. The CDR3 reads CASIPGLAQNSSYNEQFF. As DNA, the CDR3 is TGTGCCAGCATCCCGGGACTAGCCCAAAATAGCTCCTACAATGAGCAGTTCTTC.

This clonotype was counted a few times. This chain uses TRBV20-1 with TRBJ2-7, with TRBD2 matching 11 bases. The length of the CDR3 is 17 residues. The trim removed 3 bases at V and 0 bases at J, leaving 10 bases unmatched. Germline loops: CDR1 DFQATT, CDR2 SNEGSKA (reference sequence). CDR3 sequence: CSARRLAGGGNSYEQYF. DNA of the CDR3: TGCAGTGCTAGGCGGCTAGCGGGAGGAGGAAACTCCTACGAGCAGTACTTC.

This clonotype came up many times. V and J are TRBV25-1 and TRBJ1-5, with D perhaps TRBD1 (6 bases). CDR1 and CDR2 from the germline V gene are MGHDK and SYGVNS. The CDR3 runs 14 residues. The ends were cut back, 8 bases at V and 6 bases at J, with 17 bases in the middle. The CDR3: CASQGAGAGQPQHF. The CDR3, as DNA: TGTGCCAGCCAAGGCGCGGGGGCGGGTCAGCCCCAGCATTTT. The full variable domain, its missing parts supplied by reference TRBV25-1 and TRBJ1-5, is EADIYQTPRYLVIGTGKKITLECSQTMGHDKMYWYQQDPGMELHLIHYSYGVNSTEKGDLSSESTVSRIRTEHFPLTLESARPSHTSQYLCASQGAGAGQPQHFGDGTRLSIL.

This clonotype has at least ten counts. J is TRBJ2-3 and V is TRBV20-1; possible D gene TRBD1, 6 bases. Trimming cost V 3 bases and J 3 bases, with 16 bases left between them. CDR3 size: 15 residues. Germline CDR1 and CDR2: DFQATT and SNEGSKA (reference sequence). The CDR3 DNA reads TGCAGTGCTAGTGAGCCCAGGGGTCAGACAGATACGCAGTATTTT. Protein: CSASEPRGQTDTQYF.

As concerns this clonotype: With a much larger clone just one base away, this may be a read error. The chain has TRBV20-1 and TRBJ1-1, with D hard to call. Germline values: CDR1 DFQATT, CDR2 SNEGSKA (reference sequence). V lost 0 bases to trimming and J lost 5 bases, with 7 bases between them. CDR3 size: 12 residues. CDR3 residues: CSARDSGTEAFF. The CDR3 bases are TGCAGTGCTAGAGATAGTGGGACTGAAGCTTTCTTT.

This clonotype appeared a few times. The chain is built from TRBV7-7 and TRBJ1-5; D uncertain. The V end lost 5 bases, the J end lost 3 bases, and 8 bases lay between the germline ends. The CDR3 runs to 13 residues. From germline, CDR1 is SSHAT and CDR2 FNYEAQ (reference sequence). CDR3 nucleotides: TGTGCCAGCAGCAAGGAGTTCAATCAGCCCCAGCATTTT. This encodes CASSKEFNQPQHF.

The chain recombines TRBV4-2 with TRBJ2-2, with TRBD2 matching over 16 bases. Germline loops: CDR1 LGHNA, CDR2 YNFKEQ. CDR3 length: 20 residues. After removal of 0 bases from V and 4 bases from J, the junction contained 8 bases not matched to a gene. This chain's CDR3 is CASSQDGGTSGRAVTGELFF. The CDR3 DNA reads TGTGCCAGCAGCCAAGATGGTGGGACTAGCGGGAGGGCCGTCACCGGGGAGCTGTTTTTT.

The V gene is TRBV14, the J gene TRBJ1-1, with D possibly TRBD1 on 6 matching bases. The CDR3 covers 13 residues. Trimming removed 5 bases from V and 4 bases from J, with 11 bases in between. The germline V gene encodes CDR1 SGHDN and CDR2 FVKESK. The CDR3 coding sequence is TGTGCCAGCAGCATTAAGGGGGGCACTGAAGCTTTCTTT. This gives the protein CASSIKGGTEAFF.

This clonotype has just a few counts. This chain links TRBV12-5 with TRBJ2-7; 8 bases line up with TRBD1. The CDR3 totals 14 residues. From germline, CDR1 is LGHNT and CDR2 FRNRAP. The CDR3 loop is CAQGRGQGPYEQYF. The CDR3 region has the DNA TGTGCCCAGGGCCGCGGACAGGGCCCCTACGAGCAGTACTTC.

This clonotype was observed many times. V gene TRBV12-3 or TRBV12-4 combines with J gene TRBJ2-7; D is unresolved. V was trimmed by 5 bases and J by 4 bases, leaving 6 bases between them. CDR3 length: 11 residues. The CDR3 sequence: CASSHSYEQYF. CDR3 DNA sequence: TGTGCCAGCAGTCACAGTTACGAGCAGTACTTC.

This clonotype showed up many times. The chain carries TRBV12-3 or TRBV12-4 and TRBJ1-6; D is undetermined. Trimming took 3 bases from V and 7 from J, leaving 7 bases between them. The CDR3 loop spans 13 amino acids. The CDR3 spells CASSFGLNSPLHF. In DNA form, the CDR3 reads TGTGCCAGCAGTTTTGGCCTAAATTCACCCCTCCACTTT.

This clonotype was detected ten times or more. The gene calls are TRBV29-1 and TRBJ1-1; 7 bases are a match to TRBD1. The germline V gene encodes CDR1 SQVTM and CDR2 ANQGSEA. After removal of 4 bases from V and 4 bases from J, the junction contained 6 bases not matched to a gene. The CDR3 loop spans 13 amino acids. The CDR3 DNA reads TGCAGCGTTGTAAACAGGGGTACCACTGAAGCTTTCTTT. It codes for CSVVNRGTTEAFF.